This T cell receptor (beta chain) originates from a study of T cell repertoires in cytomegalovirus infection (dated by TCRdb to about 2019). In terms of the full investigation: Peptide stimulations targeted recently identified HLA-C-restricted CMV epitopes, whose presentation resists viral immunomodulation, together with well-studied HLA-B-restricted epitopes. Donor HLA type was relevant to the analysis, because carriage of CMV infection together with the matching HLA type was indicated by public TCR beta signatures.

The research as a whole found: In the ex vivo response, HLA-C-restricted CMV-specific TCR beta clonotypes were dominant, and in two of eight donors the single most frequent clonotype came from this HLA-C-restricted group. Carriers of CMV infection plus the relevant HLA type were discriminated by the cumulative frequency of public TCR beta family members in the study cohort and in an independent approximately 400-donor cohort.

Taken with the paper, the label for treatment or condition translates to: in vitro stimulation with specific CMV peptide epitopes to enrich CMV-specific T cells. From the cysteine through the phenylalanine, the CDR3 covers 12 amino acids. This entry keeps only the CDR3 DNA: 36 bases, framed from base 1. V is shortened by 1 base, J by 4 bases, and the region joining them spans 5 bases. The germline V gene specifies SGHVS as CDR1 and FQNEAQ as CDR2. Sequenced on an Illumina HiSeq 1500. TCRdb applied fastp at Q25 and MiXCR to the public reads, then kept only in-frame beta chains. Merged by CDR3 protein, the rows form single entries marked with the most common genes and DNA. This sample holds hundreds of thousands of distinct CDR3 sequences; roughly 42% were observed only once. Of the sample, about 45% is held by the ten largest clones. This clonotype appeared many times. Its antigen remains unidentified. The sample holds no much larger clone one base away, and base qualities are not on file.

This receptor chain uses TRBV7-8 and TRBJ2-7, with the D gene uncertain. This TCR was sampled from a human donor in good health (CMV status not recorded). Some clones in this sample may be carry-over from other donors' samples. The sequenced sample was cultured PBMCs, obtained from culture after CMV antigen stimulation. The DNA sequence is TGTGCCAGCAGCTTAGTTCTTTACGAGCAGTACTTC. It translates as CASSLVLYEQYF.